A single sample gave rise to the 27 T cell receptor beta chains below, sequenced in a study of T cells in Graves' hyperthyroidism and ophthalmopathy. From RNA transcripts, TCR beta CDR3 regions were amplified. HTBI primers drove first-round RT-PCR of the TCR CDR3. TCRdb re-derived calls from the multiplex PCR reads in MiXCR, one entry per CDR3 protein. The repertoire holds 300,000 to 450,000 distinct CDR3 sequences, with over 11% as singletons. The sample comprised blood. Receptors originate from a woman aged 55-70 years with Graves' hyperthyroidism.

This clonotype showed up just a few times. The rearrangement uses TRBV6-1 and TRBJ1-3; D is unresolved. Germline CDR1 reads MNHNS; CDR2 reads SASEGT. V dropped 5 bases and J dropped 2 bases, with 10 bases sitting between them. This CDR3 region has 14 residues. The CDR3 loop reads CASSYSPPGNTIYF. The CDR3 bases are TGTGCCAGCAGTTATTCCCCACCTGGAAACACCATATATTTT.

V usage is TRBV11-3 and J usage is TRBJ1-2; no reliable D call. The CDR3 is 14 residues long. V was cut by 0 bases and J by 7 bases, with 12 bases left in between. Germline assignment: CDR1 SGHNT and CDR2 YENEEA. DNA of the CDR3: TGTGCCAGCAGCTTAGATTCGCTCTCTCGTGGCTACACCTTC. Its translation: CASSLDSLSRGYTF.

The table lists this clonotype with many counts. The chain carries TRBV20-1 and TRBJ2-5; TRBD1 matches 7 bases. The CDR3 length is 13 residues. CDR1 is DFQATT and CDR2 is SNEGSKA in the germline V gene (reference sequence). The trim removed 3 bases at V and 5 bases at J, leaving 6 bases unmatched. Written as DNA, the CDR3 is TGCAGTGCTAGCACGGGACAGTACGAGACCCAGTACTTC. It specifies CSASTGQYETQYF.

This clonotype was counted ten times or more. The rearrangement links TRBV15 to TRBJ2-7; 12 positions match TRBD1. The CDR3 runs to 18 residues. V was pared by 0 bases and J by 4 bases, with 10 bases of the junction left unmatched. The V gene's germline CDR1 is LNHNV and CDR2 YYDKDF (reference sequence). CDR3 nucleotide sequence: TGTGCCACCAGCAGAGATCTTGGGACAGGGGGCGTCTCTTACGAGCAGTACTTC. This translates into CATSRDLGTGGVSYEQYF.

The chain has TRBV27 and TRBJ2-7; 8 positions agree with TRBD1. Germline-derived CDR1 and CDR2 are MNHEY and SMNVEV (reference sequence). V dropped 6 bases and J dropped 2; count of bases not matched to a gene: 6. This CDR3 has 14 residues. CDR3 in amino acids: CASRNTGGPYEQYF. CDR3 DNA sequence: TGTGCCAGCAGGAATACAGGGGGTCCCTACGAGCAGTACTTC.

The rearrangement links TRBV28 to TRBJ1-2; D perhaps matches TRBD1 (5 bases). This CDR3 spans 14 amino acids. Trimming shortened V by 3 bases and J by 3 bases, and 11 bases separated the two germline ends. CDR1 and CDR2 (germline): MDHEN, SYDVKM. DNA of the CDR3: TGTGCCAGCAGTTTCGGCAGGGCCCACTATGGCTACACCTTC. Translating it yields CASSFGRAHYGYTF.

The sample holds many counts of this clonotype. The CDR3 loop reads CASGKRTSGSSHEQYF. The DNA for the CDR3 is TGTGCCAGCGGAAAGCGCACTAGCGGGAGCTCGCACGAGCAGTACTTC. The chain combines TRBV6-1 with TRBJ2-7; 11 positions agree with TRBD2. Trimming removed 8 bases from V and 5 bases from J; junction bases left unmatched: 14. Germline-derived CDR1 and CDR2 are MNHNS and SASEGT. This CDR3 is 16 amino acids long.

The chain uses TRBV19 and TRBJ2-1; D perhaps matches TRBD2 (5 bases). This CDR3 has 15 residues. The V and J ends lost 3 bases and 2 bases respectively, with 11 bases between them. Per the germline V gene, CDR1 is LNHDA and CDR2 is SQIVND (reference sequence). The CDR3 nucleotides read TGTGCCAGTAGTATCAGCGGAGATCCCTACAATGAGCAGTTCTTC. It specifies CASSISGDPYNEQFF.

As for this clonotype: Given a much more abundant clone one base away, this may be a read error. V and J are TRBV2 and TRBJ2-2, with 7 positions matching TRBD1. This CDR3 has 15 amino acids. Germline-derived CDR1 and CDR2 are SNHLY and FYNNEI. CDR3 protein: CANRGRGTHTGELLF. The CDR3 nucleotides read TGTGCCAACAGGGGCAGGGGGACCCACACCGGGGAGCTGCTTTTT.

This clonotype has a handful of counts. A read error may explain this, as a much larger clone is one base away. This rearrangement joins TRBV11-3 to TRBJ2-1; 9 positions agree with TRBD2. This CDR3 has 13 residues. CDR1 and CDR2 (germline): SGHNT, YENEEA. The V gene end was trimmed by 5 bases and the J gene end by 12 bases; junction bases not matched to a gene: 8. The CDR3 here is CASSLSGSGGQFF. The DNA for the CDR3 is TGTGCCAGCAGCCTTAGCGGGAGCGGTGGGCAGTTCTTC.

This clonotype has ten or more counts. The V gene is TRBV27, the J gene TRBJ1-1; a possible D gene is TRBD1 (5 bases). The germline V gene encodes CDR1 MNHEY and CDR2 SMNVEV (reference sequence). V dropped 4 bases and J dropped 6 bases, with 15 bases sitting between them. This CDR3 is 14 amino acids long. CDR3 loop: CASSYYLGGAEAFF. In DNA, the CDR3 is TGTGCCAGCAGTTACTACCTCGGGGGGGCTGAAGCTTTCTTT.

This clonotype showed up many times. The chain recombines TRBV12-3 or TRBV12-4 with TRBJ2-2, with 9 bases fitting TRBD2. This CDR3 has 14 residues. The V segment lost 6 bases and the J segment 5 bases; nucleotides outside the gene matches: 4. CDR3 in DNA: TGTGCCAGCAGGACTAGCGGAACTACCGGGGAGCTGTTTTTT. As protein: CASRTSGTTGELFF.

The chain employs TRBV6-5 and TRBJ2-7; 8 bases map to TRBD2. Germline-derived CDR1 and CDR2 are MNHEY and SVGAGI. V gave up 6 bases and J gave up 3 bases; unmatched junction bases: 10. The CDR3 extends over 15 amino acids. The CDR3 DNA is TGTGCCAGCAGCTATAGCGGGATCGGGTTCTACGAGCAGTACTTC. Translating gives CASSYSGIGFYEQYF.

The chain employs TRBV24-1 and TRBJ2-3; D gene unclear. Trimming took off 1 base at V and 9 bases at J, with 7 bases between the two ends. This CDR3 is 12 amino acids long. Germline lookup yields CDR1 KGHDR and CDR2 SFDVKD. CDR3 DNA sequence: TGTGCCACCAGTGATTTAACGGCAACGCAGTATTTT. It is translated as CATSDLTATQYF.

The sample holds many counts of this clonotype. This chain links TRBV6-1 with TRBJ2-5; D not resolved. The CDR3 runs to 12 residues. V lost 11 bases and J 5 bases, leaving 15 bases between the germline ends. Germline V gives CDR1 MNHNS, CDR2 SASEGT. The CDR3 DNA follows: TGTGCCCCACTTTGGTGCTGGGAGACCCAGTACTTC. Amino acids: CAPLWCWETQYF.

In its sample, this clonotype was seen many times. The chain's CDR3 is CASSHGLPSYEQYF. The CDR3 nucleotides are TGCGCCAGCAGCCACGGCCTACCTTCCTACGAGCAGTACTTC. The rearrangement joins TRBV4-1 to TRBJ2-7; D gene unclear. The CDR3 is 14 residues long. The V and J ends lost 3 bases and 1 base respectively, with 10 bases between them. CDR1 is MGHRA, CDR2 YSYEKL, per germline.

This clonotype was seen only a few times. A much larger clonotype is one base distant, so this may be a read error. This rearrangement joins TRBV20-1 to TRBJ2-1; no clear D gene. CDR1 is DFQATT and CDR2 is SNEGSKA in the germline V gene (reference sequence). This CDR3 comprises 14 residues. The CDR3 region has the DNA TGCAGTGCTAGAGATACGGCCAGGCCCAATGAGCAGCTCTTC. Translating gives CSARDTARPNEQLF.

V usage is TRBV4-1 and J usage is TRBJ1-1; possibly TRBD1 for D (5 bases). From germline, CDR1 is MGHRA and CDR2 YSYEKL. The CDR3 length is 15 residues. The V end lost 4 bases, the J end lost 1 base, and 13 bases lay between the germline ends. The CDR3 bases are TGCGCCAGCAGCCTACTTAGGGGCTCGAACACTGAAGCTTTCTTT. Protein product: CASSLLRGSNTEAFF.

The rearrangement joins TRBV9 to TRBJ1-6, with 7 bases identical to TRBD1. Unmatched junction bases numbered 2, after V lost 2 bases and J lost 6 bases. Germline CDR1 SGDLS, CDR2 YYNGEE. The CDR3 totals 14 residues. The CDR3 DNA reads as TGTGCCAGCAGCGTGACAGGGACTAATTCACCCCTCCACTTT. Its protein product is CASSVTGTNSPLHF. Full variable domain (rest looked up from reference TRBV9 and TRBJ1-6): DSGVTQTPKHLITATGQRVTLRCSPRSGDLSVYWYQQSLDQGLQFLIQYYNGEERAKGNILERFSAQQFPDLHSELNLSSLELGDSALYFCASSVTGTNSPLHFGNGTRLTVT.

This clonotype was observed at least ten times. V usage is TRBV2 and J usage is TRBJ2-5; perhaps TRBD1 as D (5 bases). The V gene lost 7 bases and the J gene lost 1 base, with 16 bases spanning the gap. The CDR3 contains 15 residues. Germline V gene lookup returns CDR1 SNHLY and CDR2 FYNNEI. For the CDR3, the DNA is TGTGCCAGCACCACCGCCACAGGAATCCAAGAGACCCAGTACTTC. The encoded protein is CASTTATGIQETQYF.

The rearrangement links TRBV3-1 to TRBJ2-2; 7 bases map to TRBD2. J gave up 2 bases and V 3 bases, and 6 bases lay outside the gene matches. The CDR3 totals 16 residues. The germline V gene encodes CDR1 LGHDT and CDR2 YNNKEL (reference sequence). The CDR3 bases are TGTGCCAGCAGCCAGGGTTCGGGGGGAAACACCGGGGAGCTGTTTTTT. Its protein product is CASSQGSGGNTGELFF.

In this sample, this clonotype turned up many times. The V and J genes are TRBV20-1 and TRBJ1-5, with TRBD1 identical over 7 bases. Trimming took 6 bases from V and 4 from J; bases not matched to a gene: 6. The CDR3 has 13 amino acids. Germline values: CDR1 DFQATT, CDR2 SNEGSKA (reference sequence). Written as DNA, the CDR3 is TGCAGTGCCCAGGGACAGTCAAATCAGCCCCAGCATTTT. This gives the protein CSAQGQSNQPQHF.

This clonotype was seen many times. CDR3 DNA: TGTGCCAGCAGTAACGAACAGGGCTCCTACGAGCAGTACTTC. Encoded protein: CASSNEQGSYEQYF. This chain uses TRBV28 with TRBJ2-7; the D gene is possibly TRBD1 (6 bases). CDR1 and CDR2 (germline): MDHEN, SYDVKM. V was cut by 5 bases and J by 0 bases, with 11 bases left in between. CDR3 size: 14 residues.

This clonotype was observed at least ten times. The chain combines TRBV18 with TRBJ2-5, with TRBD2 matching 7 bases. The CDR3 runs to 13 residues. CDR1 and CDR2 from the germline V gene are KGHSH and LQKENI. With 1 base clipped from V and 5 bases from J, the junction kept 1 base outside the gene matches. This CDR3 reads CASSPRREETQYF. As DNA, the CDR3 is TGTGCCAGCTCACCACGGCGGGAGGAGACCCAGTACTTC.

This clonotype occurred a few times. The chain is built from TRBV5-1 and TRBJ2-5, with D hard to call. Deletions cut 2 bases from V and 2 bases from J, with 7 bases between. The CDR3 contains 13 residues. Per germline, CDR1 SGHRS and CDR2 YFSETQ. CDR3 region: CASSFNRQETQYF. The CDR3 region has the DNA TGCGCCAGCAGCTTTAACAGACAAGAGACCCAGTACTTC.

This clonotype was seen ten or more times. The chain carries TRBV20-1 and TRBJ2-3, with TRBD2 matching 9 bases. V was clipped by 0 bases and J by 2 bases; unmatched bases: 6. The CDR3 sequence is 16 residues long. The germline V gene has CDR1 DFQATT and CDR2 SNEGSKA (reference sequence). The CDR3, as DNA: TGCAGTGCTAGAGATACAGCGGGAGGTGCCACAGATACGCAGTATTTT. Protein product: CSARDTAGGATDTQYF.

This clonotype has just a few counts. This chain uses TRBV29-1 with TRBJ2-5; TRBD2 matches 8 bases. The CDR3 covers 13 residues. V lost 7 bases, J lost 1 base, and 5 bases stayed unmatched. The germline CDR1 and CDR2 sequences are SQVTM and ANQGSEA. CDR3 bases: TGCAGCGCAATACTAGCGGTCCAAGAGACCCAGTACTTC. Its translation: CSAILAVQETQYF.